Listed below are T cell receptor beta chains from one sample, sequenced in a study of technical replicates of blood from a few donors. The data were produced by immunoSEQ multiplex PCR, yet TCRdb's version contains in-frame clones alone and is incomplete. This table has some 50,000 clones, less than 95% appearing once. Sequencing used T cells isolated from PBMCs. Every receptor here comes from a human donor in good health. Each CDR3 is given with its conserved first and last residue. The D gene is left open where the match is weak. Some rows have no size entry. The others give once, few or many, or a class for an expanded clone.

TRBV6-5	TRBD1	TRBJ2-1	once	TGTGCCAGCAGTTACGGGACAGGGGGCTATGAGCAGTTCTTC	CASSYGTGGYEQFF
TRBV18	TRBD1	TRBJ2-4	-	TGTGCCAGCTCACCGCTCGGACAGGGGGTAGGCAAAAACATTCAGTACTTC	CASSPLGQGVGKNIQYF
TRBV7-9	-	TRBJ2-1	-	TGTGCCAGCAGCCCGATACAGCCCTCATACAATGAGCAGTTCTTC	CASSPIQPSYNEQFF
TRBV5-4	TRBD1	TRBJ1-2	once	TGTGCCAGCAGCTGGGACAGGGGCTATGGCTACACCTTC	CASSWDRGYGYTF
TRBV28	TRBD2	TRBJ2-5	-	TGTGCCAGCAGTACGGGGACGGGGGGTCTGGAGACCCAGTACTTC	CASSTGTGGLETQYF
TRBV6-5	-	TRBJ1-1	once	TGTGCCAGCAGTTACTCGGGCGGACTCGAAGCTTTCTTT	CASSYSGGLEAFF
TRBV9	-	TRBJ2-7	-	TGTGCCAGCAGCGTCGCTCTGAGTCCCTACGAGCAGTACTTC	CASSVALSPYEQYF
TRBV28	-	TRBJ2-7	-	TGTGCCAGCAGAGCCGGGGGTTCCTACGAGCAGTACTTC	CASRAGGSYEQYF
TRBV7-9	-	TRBJ1-1	-	TGTGCCAGCAGCTTAGTCGGGGAAGGTCGTACTGAAGCTTTCTTT	CASSLVGEGRTEAFF
TRBV11-2	-	TRBJ2-4	-	TGTGCCAGCAGCCGTAGTCAGGGAGCCAAAAACATTCAGTACTTC	CASSRSQGAKNIQYF
TRBV11-2	-	TRBJ2-6	-	TGTGCCAGCAGCACAACCTCTGGGGCCAACGTCCTGACTTTC	CASSTTSGANVLTF
TRBV6-6	-	TRBJ1-1	-	TGTGCCAGCAGTACAGGACCGCTGAACGCTGAAGCTTTCTTT	CASSTGPLNAEAFF
TRBV6-5	-	TRBJ1-2	-	TGTGCCAGCAGCCACACGGCGGGGCTCTATGGCTACACCTTC	CASSHTAGLYGYTF
TRBV7-9	-	TRBJ1-1	-	TGTGCCAGCAGCCGCGGGGAGGGCACTGAAGCTTTCTTT	CASSRGEGTEAFF
TRBV12-5	TRBD2	TRBJ2-3	-	TGTGCTAGTGGTTCCCTAGCGGGGGGCACAGATACGCAGTATTTT	CASGSLAGGTDTQYF
TRBV5-1	-	TRBJ1-2	-	TGCGCCAGCAGCTTGGAGGGGTACGGCTACACCTTC	CASSLEGYGYTF
TRBV28	TRBD1	TRBJ2-7	-	TGTGCCAGCAATCCCGGGACAGGGGGGCTCTACGAGCAGTACTTC	CASNPGTGGLYEQYF
TRBV9	TRBD1	TRBJ1-1	-	TGTGCCAGCAGCCCGACAGGGGGCTGGAACACTGAAGCTTTCTTT	CASSPTGGWNTEAFF
TRBV29-1	-	TRBJ1-4	-	TGCAGCGTTTTAAGGGGGAATGAAAAACTGTTTTTT	CSVLRGNEKLFF
TRBV7-2	-	TRBJ1-2	-	TGTGCCAGCAGCTTAGTCGGCATCGGGTATGGCTACACCTTC	CASSLVGIGYGYTF
TRBV5-4	-	TRBJ2-7	-	TGTGCCAGCAGCTTGGACAGGGCCTCCTACGAGCAGTACTTC	CASSLDRASYEQYF
TRBV18	TRBD1	TRBJ1-5	-	TGTGCCAGCTCACCGGACAGGAATCAGCCCCAGCATTTT	CASSPDRNQPQHF
TRBV11-3	-	TRBJ2-7	-	TGTGCCAGCAGCTTATCGAGAGAATACGAGCAGTACTTC	CASSLSREYEQYF
TRBV7-6	-	TRBJ2-1	-	TGTGCCAGCAGCGCCCGATCCCCTAACAATGAGCAGTTCTTC	CASSARSPNNEQFF
TRBV20-1	-	TRBJ1-2	-	TGCAGTGCCCAGAGAGGTTATGGCTACACCTTC	CSAQRGYGYTF
TRBV15	TRBD1	TRBJ1-2	-	TGTGCCACCAGCAGAGCAGGGACAGGGGAGAGCTACACCTTC	CATSRAGTGESYTF
TRBV5-6	-	TRBJ1-5	-	TGTGCCAGCAGCCCCTGGCTCGGGGGGGCGGGGCAGCCCCAGCATTTT	CASSPWLGGAGQPQHF
TRBV28	-	TRBJ1-5	once	TGTGCCAGCACCTCCAATACCGGGGGGTTCGTCAATCAGCCCCAGCATTTT	CASTSNTGGFVNQPQHF
TRBV7-6	-	TRBJ1-1	-	TGTGCCAGCAGCCGCGTTGTTACGAACACTGAAGCTTTCTTT	CASSRVVTNTEAFF
TRBV12-5	-	TRBJ1-1	-	TGTGCTAGTGGTCCCTACGGGAGGATGAACACTGAAGCTTTCTTT	CASGPYGRMNTEAFF
TRBV10-1	-	TRBJ1-2	-	TGCGCCAGCAGTGACACAGGGTCTGGCTACACCTTC	CASSDTGSGYTF
TRBV5-5	-	TRBJ1-2	once	TGTGCCAGCAGCCCGTCAGCCGACAGGCTCGGCTACACCTTC	CASSPSADRLGYTF
TRBV9	TRBD1	TRBJ1-1	-	TGTGCCAGCAGCGTAAGGCCTTTGGACAGGTACCTACTGAACACTGAAGCTTTCTTT	CASSVRPLDRYLLNTEAFF
TRBV28	-	TRBJ2-7	-	TGTGCCAGCGGGGAACAGGGCCCGACCTACGAGCAGTACTTC	CASGEQGPTYEQYF
TRBV7-9	-	TRBJ1-2	-	TGTGCCAGCAGCTTAGTCAATACAGGGTACTATGGCTACACCTTC	CASSLVNTGYYGYTF
TRBV9	-	TRBJ1-4	-	TGTGCCAGCAGCGTGTCAGGGATGAATGAAAAACTGTTTTTT	CASSVSGMNEKLFF
TRBV16	-	TRBJ2-7	-	TGTGCCAGCAGCCAACCCGACAGGTTGGACTACGAGCAGTACTTC	CASSQPDRLDYEQYF
TRBV5-4	-	TRBJ2-7	-	TGTGCCAGCAGCTTTTCGGCTAGCGCATCCTACGAGCAGTACTTC	CASSFSASASYEQYF
TRBV9	-	TRBJ1-3	-	TGTGCCAGCAGCGCCGGTGGGGCCCTCAACTCTGGAAACACCATATATTTT	CASSAGGALNSGNTIYF
TRBV5-1	-	TRBJ2-5	-	TGCGCCAGCAGCTTGACTGAGACCCAGTACTTC	CASSLTETQYF
TRBV5-6	-	TRBJ1-2	-	TGTGCCAGCGAAAGGGGGGAGGGGAGAGGCTACACCTTC	CASERGEGRGYTF
TRBV7-2	-	TRBJ1-2	-	TGTGCCAGCAGCACCGCGCAGGGCTCCCATGGCTACACCTTC	CASSTAQGSHGYTF
TRBV10-3	TRBD2	TRBJ2-2	once	TGTGCCATCACCGGACGACTAGCGGGAGGGTTGGGATCCGGGGAGCTGTTTTTT	CAITGRLAGGLGSGELFF
TRBV10-3	TRBD1	TRBJ2-5	-	TGTGCCATCAGCGACGGGACAGGGATACAAGAGACCCAGTACTTC	CAISDGTGIQETQYF
TRBV5-4	-	TRBJ2-3	-	TGTGCCAGCAGCTTGGAAAGGGGTTATACGCAGTATTTT	CASSLERGYTQYF
TRBV14	TRBD1	TRBJ2-1	-	TGTGCCAGCAGCCAAGATTTGGGCATAGGGGGCGTCTACAATGAGCAGTTCTTC	CASSQDLGIGGVYNEQFF
TRBV29-1	TRBD1	TRBJ1-4	-	TGCAGCGCCAGACAGGGGGAGGTTAGAGAAAAACTGTTTTTT	CSARQGEVREKLFF
TRBV28	-	TRBJ2-3	few	TGTGCCAGCAGTTCTCTTCTAAGGCGGGTACTCCACCAAAGGAGGGGTGATACGCAGTATTTT	CASSSLLRRVLHQRRGDTQYF
TRBV6-5	-	TRBJ2-7	-	TGTGCCAGCAGTCTGCGGGTGGACTACGAGCAGTACTTC	CASSLRVDYEQYF
TRBV10-1	-	TRBJ1-3	-	TGCGCCAGCAGTCCAGGGGCCGGACTATATTTT	CASSPGAGLYF
TRBV10-3	TRBD2	TRBJ2-5	-	TGTGCCATCAGGCCGGGACTAGCGGGGAAAAACCAAGAGACCCAGTACTTC	CAIRPGLAGKNQETQYF
TRBV5-1	-	TRBJ1-5	-	TGCGCCAGCAGCTTGATTGGACAGCCCGGGCAGCCCCAGCATTTT	CASSLIGQPGQPQHF
TRBV7-9	-	TRBJ1-1	few	TGTGCCAGCAGCTACTCCGGGGTGCAGGCTTTCTTT	CASSYSGVQAFF